These 6 T cell receptor beta chains share one sample of origin, sequenced in a study of Graves' ophthalmopathy and Graves' hyperthyroidism. Amplification of TCR beta CDR3 regions used RNA transcripts. Amplification began with first-round RT-PCR using HTBI primers, then second-round multiplex PCR was performed. TCRdb reprocessed the multiplex PCR reads with MiXCR, giving one entry per CDR3 protein. The data contain hundreds of thousands of distinct CDR3 sequences, more than 40% of them seen just once; the ten biggest clones take up roughly 3.5%. The sequenced material came from peripheral blood. The source is an adult man with Graves' ophthalmopathy.

This clonotype was seen at least ten times. The chain is built from TRBV2 and TRBJ2-5, with D perhaps TRBD1 (5 bases). Trimming removed 6 bases from V and 5 bases from J, with 16 bases in between. The V gene's germline CDR1 is SNHLY and CDR2 FYNNEI. The CDR3 consists of 14 residues. CDR3 nucleotide sequence: TGTGCCAGCAGCGCCAGGGCCAAAAGGGAGACCCAGTACTTC. Amino acids: CASSARAKRETQYF.

Remarks on this clonotype: The junction and the germline gene differ at one end; a read error may be behind it. This rearrangement joins TRBV2 to TRBJ2-6; 12 nucleotides match TRBD1. This CDR3 is built from 16 residues. Germline assignment: CDR1 SNHLY and CDR2 FYNNEI. CDR3 in amino acids: CASSPLPGQGARTEAF. In DNA form, the CDR3 reads TGTGCCAGCAGTCCCCTCCCGGGACAGGGGGCGCGAACTGAAGCTTTC.

This clonotype was observed many times. The chain is built from TRBV24-1 and TRBJ1-4; no reliable D call. This CDR3 has 14 amino acids. The germline V and J ends were trimmed by 3 bases and 4 bases, with 8 bases remaining between them. CDR1 KGHDR and CDR2 SFDVKD come from the germline V gene. The CDR3, as DNA: TGTGCCACCAGTGATGGCAGCGTTAATGAAAAACTGTTTTTT. Amino acid sequence: CATSDGSVNEKLFF.

To note about this clonotype: The conserved phenylalanine or tryptophan is not found at the CDR3 terminus, so this likely reflects a read error. This chain uses TRBV9 with TRBJ2-7, with D maybe TRBD2 (6 bases). The CDR3 spans 15 residues. Germline CDR1 and CDR2: SGDLS and YYNGEE. Trimming took off 4 bases at V and 7 bases at J, with 21 bases between the two ends. CDR3 amino acids: CASSPDRYLGGEQYC. CDR3 DNA sequence: TGTGCCAGCAGCCCCGACAGATATCTTGGGGGGGAGCAGTACTGC.

CDR3 sequence: CASGGREGPNTEAFF. CDR3 DNA sequence: TGTGCCAGCGGGGGCAGGGAGGGCCCGAACACTGAAGCTTTCTTT. The V gene is TRBV5-5, the J gene TRBJ1-1, with D possibly matching TRBD1 (6 bases). V lost 7 bases and J lost 1, with 17 bases in between. This CDR3 region has 15 residues. In germline, CDR1 is SGHKS, CDR2 YYEKEE (reference sequence).

V is TRBV20-1 and J is TRBJ1-5; 8 bases match TRBD1. Trimming took 6 bases from V and 6 from J; bases not matched to a gene: 10. CDR1 and CDR2 (germline): DFQATT, SNEGSKA (reference sequence). The CDR3 runs 14 residues. The CDR3: CSARVQGATQPQHF. The DNA for the CDR3 is TGCAGTGCCAGGGTCCAGGGGGCAACTCAGCCCCAGCATTTT.